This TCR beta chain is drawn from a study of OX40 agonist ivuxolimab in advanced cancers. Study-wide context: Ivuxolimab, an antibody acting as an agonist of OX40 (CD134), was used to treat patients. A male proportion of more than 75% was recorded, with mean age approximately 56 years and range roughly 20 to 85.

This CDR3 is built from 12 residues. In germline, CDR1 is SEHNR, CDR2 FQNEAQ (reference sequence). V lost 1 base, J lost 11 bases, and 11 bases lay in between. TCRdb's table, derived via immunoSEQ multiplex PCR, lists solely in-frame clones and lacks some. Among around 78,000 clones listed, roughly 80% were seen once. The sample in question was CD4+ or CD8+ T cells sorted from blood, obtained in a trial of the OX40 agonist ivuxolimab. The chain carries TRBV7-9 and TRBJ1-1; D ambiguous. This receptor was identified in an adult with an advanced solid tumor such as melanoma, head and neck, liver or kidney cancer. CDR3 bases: TGTGCCAGCAGCTTAGGCCCCTTGGAGGCTTTCTTT. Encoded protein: CASSLGPLEAFF.